Listed here are 26 T cell receptor beta chains from one sample, sequenced in a study of OX40 agonist ivuxolimab in advanced cancers. Library method: the immunoSEQ multiplex PCR assay. Drawn from immuneACCESS, this table holds only the in-frame rearrangements with V and J called that TCRdb kept. Clones are partly lost; checked studies trace under half to an unresolved V gene and leave the rest unexplained. This sample has about 45,000 clones in its table, and approximately 80% of those were observed once. The ten biggest clones cover around 2.1% of the sample. Sequencing was performed on CD4+ or CD8+ T cells sorted from blood, taken in a trial of the OX40 agonist ivuxolimab. The receptor set was obtained from an adult with an advanced solid tumor such as melanoma, head and neck, liver or kidney cancer.

The rearrangement joins TRBV4-2 to TRBJ2-1; D uncertain. The CDR3 covers 13 residues. Looked up from germline, CDR1 is LGHNA and CDR2 is YNFKEQ. V shed 3 bases and J shed 12 bases, with 15 bases lying between them. DNA of the CDR3: TGTGCCAGCAGCCAGGCTAGAGAGACCTGGCAGTTCTTC. Translation: CASSQARETWQFF.

This clone was seen a single time. The rearrangement uses TRBV4-1 and TRBJ2-3; D is undetermined. Germline lookup yields CDR1 MGHRA and CDR2 YSYEKL. The CDR3 runs 16 residues. V lost 4 bases and J lost 4, with 18 bases in between. CDR3 coding DNA: TGCGCCAGCAGCCCCGATCCGCTAGTCATCCCAGATACGCAGTATTTT. It encodes CASSPDPLVIPDTQYF.

The chain is built from TRBV2 and TRBJ1-1; unclear D gene. The CDR3 contains 13 residues. Germline loops: CDR1 SNHLY, CDR2 FYNNEI. Between the trimmed V and J ends, which lost 8 bases and 1 base, there was a span of 11 bases. The DNA of the CDR3 is TGTGCCAGCTTCAAACAGCCGAACACTGAAGCTTTCTTT. It translates to CASFKQPNTEAFF.

CDR3 sequence: CASSKLIGRDPGVGSPLHF. The CDR3 DNA reads as TGTGCCAGCAGTAAATTAATAGGCAGGGACCCGGGCGTGGGTTCACCCCTCCACTTT. The chain is built from TRBV27 and TRBJ1-6; maybe TRBD1 (5 bases). Trimming took 5 bases from V and 9 from J, leaving 29 bases between them. Germline V lookup: CDR1 MNHEY, CDR2 SMNVEV (reference sequence). The CDR3 runs 19 residues.

The chain carries TRBV29-1 and TRBJ1-5; weak D call: TRBD1 (6 bases). Trimming stripped 7 bases from V and 2 bases from J, with 15 bases between. The CDR3 spans 14 residues. CDR1 and CDR2 from the germline V gene are SQVTM and ANQGSEA. CDR3 residues: CSAQQGGGNQPQHF. CDR3 in DNA: TGCAGCGCACAACAGGGTGGCGGCAATCAGCCCCAGCATTTT.

This clone has more than one count but fewer than ten. The chain joins TRBV5-1 to TRBJ1-2, with D hard to call. Trimming stripped 6 bases from V and 7 bases from J, with 22 bases between. Germline V gene sequence: CDR1 SGHRS, CDR2 YFSETQ. The length of the CDR3 is 15 residues. As DNA, the CDR3 is TGCGCCAGCACCCCACCCGGGCTGGAAAGTATTGGCTACACCTTC. This gives the protein CASTPPGLESIGYTF.

This clone was counted a single time. The rearrangement uses TRBV10-3 and TRBJ2-2; 13 bases are a match to TRBD2. There are 16 residues in the CDR3. The germline V gene encodes CDR1 ENHRY and CDR2 SYGVKD. V lost 8 bases to trimming and J lost 7 bases; unmatched junction nucleotides: 10. CDR3 bases: TGTGCCATCCCTAGGACTAGCGGGGGTTCTATCGGGGAGCTGTTTTTT. The encoded protein is CAIPRTSGGSIGELFF.

This chain joins TRBV2 and TRBJ2-5; D is perhaps TRBD1 (6 bases). V was shortened by 3 bases and J by 7 bases, with 9 bases between the two germline ends. The CDR3 runs to 12 residues. CDR1 SNHLY and CDR2 FYNNEI come from the germline V gene. Here the CDR3 reads CASSDAGVTQYF. Written as DNA, the CDR3 is TGTGCCAGCAGTGACGCAGGGGTGACCCAGTACTTC. The variable domain in full, with the rest retrieved from reference TRBV2 and TRBJ2-5, is EPEVTQTPSHQVTQMGQEVILRCVPISNHLYFYWYRQILGQKVEFLVSFYNNEISEKSEIFDDQFSVERPDGSNFTLKIRSTKLEDSAMYFCASSDAGVTQYFGPGTRLLVL.

The genes are TRBV11-2 and TRBJ1-1; a possible D gene is TRBD1 (5 bases). The V end lost 3 bases, the J end lost 0 bases, and 14 bases lay between the germline ends. CDR1 SGHAT and CDR2 FQNNGV come from the germline V gene. The CDR3 extends over 16 amino acids. The CDR3 spells CASSFSVGGMNTEAFF. CDR3 nucleotide sequence: TGTGCCAGCAGCTTTTCCGTGGGGGGAATGAACACTGAAGCTTTCTTT.

The CDR3 coding sequence is TGTGCCAGCAGGGGGACAGCCGCTAACTATGGCTACACCTTC. Translating it yields CASRGTAANYGYTF. V is TRBV25-1 and J is TRBJ1-2; TRBD1 agrees at 7 bases. V lost 6 bases to trimming and J lost 0 bases; unmatched junction nucleotides: 4. The CDR3 has 14 residues. Germline CDR1 is MGHDK and CDR2 is SYGVNS.

The chain recombines TRBV5-8 with TRBJ2-4; D is possibly TRBD2 (6 bases). This CDR3 is built from 15 residues. CDR1 and CDR2 from the germline V gene are SGHTS and YDEGEE. Trimming removed 0 bases from V and 3 bases from J, with 10 bases in between. The CDR3 reads CASSLAGVGKNIQYF. CDR3 coding DNA: TGTGCCAGCAGCTTGGCGGGAGTGGGCAAAAACATTCAGTACTTC.

This clone was found once. The J gene is TRBJ2-5, the V gene TRBV7-8; 9 nucleotides agree with TRBD1. V gave up 5 bases and J gave up 5 bases; unmatched junction bases: 9. This CDR3 region has 15 residues. The germline V gene has CDR1 SGHVS and CDR2 FQNEAQ. The CDR3, as DNA: TGTGCCAGCAGCCCCAGGACAGGGGTGGGGGAGACCCAGTACTTC. It is translated as CASSPRTGVGETQYF.

The chain employs TRBV5-1 and TRBJ1-1; D remains ambiguous. The CDR3 extends over 15 amino acids. V was trimmed by 0 bases and J by 0 bases, leaving 9 bases between them. Germline assignment: CDR1 SGHRS and CDR2 YFSETQ. The CDR3 loop reads CASSLEGGLNTEAFF. In DNA form, the CDR3 reads TGCGCCAGCAGCTTGGAGGGCGGCCTGAACACTGAAGCTTTCTTT.

V is TRBV10-2 and J is TRBJ1-1, with TRBD1 matching 7 bases. The V gene's germline CDR1 is WSHSY and CDR2 SAAADI. The J segment lost 0 bases and the V segment lost 6 bases, leaving 10 bases of the junction unmatched. This CDR3 spans 16 amino acids. CDR3 loop: CASRGTEVSMNTEAFF. CDR3 DNA sequence: TGCGCCAGCAGGGGGACAGAAGTTTCGATGAACACTGAAGCTTTCTTT.

The chain couples TRBV10-3 to TRBJ2-3; 10 positions agree with TRBD2. CDR1 is ENHRY and CDR2 is SYGVKD in the germline V gene. The CDR3 is 15 residues long. Losses at the gene ends were 11 bases for V and 2 bases for J; bases not matched to a gene: 10. The CDR3 region has the DNA TGTGCCTCCGCTAGCGGGGGTACAACCACAGATACGCAGTATTTT. Translation: CASASGGTTTDTQYF.

The rearrangement links TRBV19 to TRBJ2-1; 7 bases map to TRBD2. Looked up from germline, CDR1 is LNHDA and CDR2 is SQIVND (reference sequence). The CDR3 loop spans 15 amino acids. The ends lost 6 bases at V and 7 bases at J; junction bases unmatched: 12. The CDR3 DNA is TGTGCCAGTAGAGGGCGGGGGACTTATGGGAATGAGCAGTTCTTC. Translated: CASRGRGTYGNEQFF. Supplemented by reference TRBV19 and TRBJ2-1, the full variable domain reads DGGITQSPKYLFRKEGQNVTLSCEQNLNHDAMYWYRQDPGQGLRLIYYSQIVNDFQKGDIAEGYSVSREKKESFPLTVTSAQKNPTAFYLCASRGRGTYGNEQFFGPGTRLTVL.

The gene calls are TRBV10-2 and TRBJ2-1, with TRBD2 matching over 9 bases. CDR1 is WSHSY, CDR2 SAAADI, per germline. This CDR3 is 17 amino acids long. Germline trimming cut 6 bases from V and 5 bases from J; bases unmatched to any gene: 14. The CDR3 reads CASRNWAGGQHHNEQFF. The CDR3 coding sequence is TGCGCCAGCAGAAATTGGGCGGGGGGGCAACATCACAATGAGCAGTTCTTC.

The chain employs TRBV2 and TRBJ1-1; TRBD1 is a possible D gene (5 bases). Trimming removed 2 bases at V and 10 bases at J, with 17 bases between. The CDR3 length is 14 residues. Germline assignment: CDR1 SNHLY and CDR2 FYNNEI. The CDR3 DNA sequence: TGTGCCAGCAGTGAACGGACACGCGGGTTTGGAGCTTTCTTT. The encoded protein is CASSERTRGFGAFF.

The V gene is TRBV25-1, the J gene TRBJ2-1; 14 bases agree with TRBD2. The V gene end was trimmed by 8 bases and the J gene end by 8 bases; junction bases not matched to a gene: 8. This CDR3 comprises 15 residues. The germline gives CDR1 MGHDK, CDR2 SYGVNS. The DNA of the CDR3 is TGTGCCAGCGCCTGGACTAGCGGGAGGAAGCATGAGCAGTTCTTC. This encodes CASAWTSGRKHEQFF. The full variable domain, in which reference TRBV25-1 and TRBJ2-1 provide the parts outside the CDR3, is EADIYQTPRYLVIGTGKKITLECSQTMGHDKMYWYQQDPGMELHLIHYSYGVNSTEKGDLSSESTVSRIRTEHFPLTLESARPSHTSQYLCASAWTSGRKHEQFFGPGTRLTVL.

The chain joins TRBV2 to TRBJ1-2, with D tentatively TRBD1 (5 bases). V was clipped by 6 bases and J by 5 bases, with 13 bases between them. The CDR3 totals 13 residues. The germline gives CDR1 SNHLY, CDR2 FYNNEI. The CDR3 sequence: CASSPGQAYGYTF. The CDR3 DNA follows: TGTGCCAGCAGCCCGGGGCAGGCGTATGGCTACACCTTC. Full variable domain (rest looked up from reference TRBV2 and TRBJ1-2): EPEVTQTPSHQVTQMGQEVILRCVPISNHLYFYWYRQILGQKVEFLVSFYNNEISEKSEIFDDQFSVERPDGSNFTLKIRSTKLEDSAMYFCASSPGQAYGYTFGSGTRLTVV.

This chain joins TRBV10-3 and TRBJ2-7; TRBD1 matches 11 bases. Trimming at V came to 3 bases and at J to 2 bases, leaving 3 bases not matched to a gene. CDR1 ENHRY and CDR2 SYGVKD come from the germline V gene. The CDR3 consists of 15 residues. This CDR3 is CAISDRDRGAYEQYF. The CDR3 DNA follows: TGTGCCATCAGTGATAGGGACAGGGGGGCCTACGAGCAGTACTTC.

This chain joins TRBV4-1 and TRBJ1-5; D gene ambiguous. The CDR3 is 14 residues long. Trimming cost V 1 base and J 1 base, with 5 bases left between them. Germline values: CDR1 MGHRA, CDR2 YSYEKL. The CDR3 loop is CASSQGRSNQPQHF. CDR3 nucleotides: TGCGCCAGCAGCCAAGGCCGGAGCAATCAGCCCCAGCATTTT.

This clone was found once. V and J are TRBV28 and TRBJ1-1, with D possibly matching TRBD1 (5 bases). Germline V gene lookup returns CDR1 MDHEN and CDR2 SYDVKM. The V end lost 6 bases, the J end lost 5 bases, and 13 bases lay between the germline ends. CDR3 size: 13 residues. DNA of the CDR3: TGTGCCAGCAGCAGCGGGGGGTGGACTGAAGCTTTCTTT. Its protein product is CASSSGGWTEAFF.

V usage is TRBV7-9 and J usage is TRBJ2-5, with TRBD2 identical over 10 bases. This CDR3 spans 17 amino acids. CDR1 and CDR2 from the germline V gene are SEHNR and FQNEAQ (reference sequence). V was pared by 4 bases and J by 7 bases, with 15 bases of the junction left unmatched. Here the CDR3 reads CASSSTLPGLAVTTQYF. In DNA form, the CDR3 reads TGTGCCAGCAGCTCCACTCTACCTGGACTAGCGGTGACGACCCAGTACTTC.

The chain joins TRBV11-2 to TRBJ2-1; 11 nucleotides line up with TRBD2. The trim removed 1 base at V and 4 bases at J, leaving 6 bases unmatched. This CDR3 comprises 17 residues. The V gene's germline CDR1 is SGHAT and CDR2 FQNNGV. The CDR3 region has the DNA TGTGCCAGCAGCTTAGGAGTCACTAGCGGGGGTTACAATGAGCAGTTCTTC. Protein sequence: CASSLGVTSGGYNEQFF.

Only a few counts were recorded for this clone. The chain carries TRBV18 and TRBJ1-2; D call uncertain. CDR1 and CDR2 from the germline V gene are KGHSH and LQKENI. The CDR3 loop spans 14 amino acids. V lost 2 bases to trimming and J lost 6 bases, with 13 bases between them. In nucleotides, the CDR3 is TGTGCCAGCTCACCAGGATTGGATAGGCATGGCTACACCTTC. Translating gives CASSPGLDRHGYTF.